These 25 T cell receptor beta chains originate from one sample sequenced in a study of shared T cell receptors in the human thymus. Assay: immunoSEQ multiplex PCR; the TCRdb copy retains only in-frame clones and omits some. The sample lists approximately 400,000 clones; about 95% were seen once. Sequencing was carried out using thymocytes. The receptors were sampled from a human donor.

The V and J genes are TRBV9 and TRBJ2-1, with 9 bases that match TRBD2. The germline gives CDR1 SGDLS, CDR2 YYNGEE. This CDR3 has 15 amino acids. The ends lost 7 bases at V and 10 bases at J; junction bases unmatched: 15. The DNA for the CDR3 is TGTGCCAGCCGCGGGTTAGCGGGAGTTTTGGGGGAGCAGTTCTTC. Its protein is CASRGLAGVLGEQFF. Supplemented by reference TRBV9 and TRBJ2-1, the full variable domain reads DSGVTQTPKHLITATGQRVTLRCSPRSGDLSVYWYQQSLDQGLQFLIQYYNGEERAKGNILERFSAQQFPDLHSELNLSSLELGDSALYFCASRGLAGVLGEQFFGPGTRLTVL.

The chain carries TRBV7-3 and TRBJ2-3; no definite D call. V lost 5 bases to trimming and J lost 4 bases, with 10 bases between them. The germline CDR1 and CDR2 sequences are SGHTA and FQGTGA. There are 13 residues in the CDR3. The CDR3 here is CASSTKQSDTQYF. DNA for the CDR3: TGTGCCAGCAGCACGAAGCAGTCAGATACGCAGTATTTT.

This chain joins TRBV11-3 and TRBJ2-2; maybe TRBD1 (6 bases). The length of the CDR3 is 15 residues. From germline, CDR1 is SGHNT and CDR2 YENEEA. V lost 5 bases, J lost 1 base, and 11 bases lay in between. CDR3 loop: CASSPEQGNTGELFF. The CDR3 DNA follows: TGTGCCAGCAGCCCCGAACAGGGGAACACCGGGGAGCTGTTTTTT.

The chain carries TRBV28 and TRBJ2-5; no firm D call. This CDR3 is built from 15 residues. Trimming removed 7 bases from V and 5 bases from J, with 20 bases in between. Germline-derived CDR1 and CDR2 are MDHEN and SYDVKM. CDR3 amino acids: CASNLGGVGEETQYF. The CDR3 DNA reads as TGTGCCAGCAACTTAGGCGGAGTTGGTGAGGAGACCCAGTACTTC.

CDR3 coding DNA: TGTGCCAGCAGCTCCCCCCCCCGGGGCGAGAGATGGACAGATACGCAGTATTTT. Translated: CASSSPPRGERWTDTQYF. The chain combines TRBV28 with TRBJ2-3; either TRBD1 or TRBD2 may fit D (5 bases each). The CDR3 runs to 18 residues. Looked up from germline, CDR1 is MDHEN and CDR2 is SYDVKM. Trimming shortened V by 6 bases and J by 3 bases, and 25 bases separated the two germline ends.

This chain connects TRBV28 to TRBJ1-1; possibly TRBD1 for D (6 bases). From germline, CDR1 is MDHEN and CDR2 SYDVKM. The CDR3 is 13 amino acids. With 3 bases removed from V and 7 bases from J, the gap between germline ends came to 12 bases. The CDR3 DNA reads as TGTGCCAGCAGTTTTTGGGGGGCAGGTGAAGCTTTCTTT. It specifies CASSFWGAGEAFF.

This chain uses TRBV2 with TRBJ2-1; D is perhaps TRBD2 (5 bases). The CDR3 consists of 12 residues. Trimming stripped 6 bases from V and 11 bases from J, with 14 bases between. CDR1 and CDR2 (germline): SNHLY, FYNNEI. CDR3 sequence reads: CASSAPSGKQFF. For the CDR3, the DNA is TGTGCCAGCAGCGCCCCCAGCGGAAAGCAGTTCTTC.

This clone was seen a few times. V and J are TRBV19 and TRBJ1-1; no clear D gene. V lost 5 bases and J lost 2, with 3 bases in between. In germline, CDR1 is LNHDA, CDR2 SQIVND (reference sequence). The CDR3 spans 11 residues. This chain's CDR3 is CASSSNTEAFF. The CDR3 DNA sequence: TGTGCCAGTAGTTCCAACACTGAAGCTTTCTTT.

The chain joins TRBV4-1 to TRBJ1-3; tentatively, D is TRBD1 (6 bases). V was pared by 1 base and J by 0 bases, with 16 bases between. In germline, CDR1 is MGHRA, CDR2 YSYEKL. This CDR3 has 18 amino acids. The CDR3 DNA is TGCGCCAGCAGCCAAGGTTCCCGACAGGAGAACTCTGGAAACACCATATATTTT. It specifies CASSQGSRQENSGNTIYF.

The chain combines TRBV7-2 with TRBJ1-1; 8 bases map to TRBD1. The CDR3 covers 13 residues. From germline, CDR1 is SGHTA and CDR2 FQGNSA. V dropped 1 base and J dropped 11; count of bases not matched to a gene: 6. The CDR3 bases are TGTGCCAGCAGCTTAGAGGCAGGGGGCTTGGCTTTCTTT. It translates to CASSLEAGGLAFF.

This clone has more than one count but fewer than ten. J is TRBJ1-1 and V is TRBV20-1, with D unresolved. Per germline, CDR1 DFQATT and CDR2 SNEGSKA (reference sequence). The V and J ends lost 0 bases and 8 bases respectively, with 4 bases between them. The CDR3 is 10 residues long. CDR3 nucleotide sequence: TGCAGTGCTAGAGAATCGGAAGCTTTCTTT. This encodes CSARESEAFF.

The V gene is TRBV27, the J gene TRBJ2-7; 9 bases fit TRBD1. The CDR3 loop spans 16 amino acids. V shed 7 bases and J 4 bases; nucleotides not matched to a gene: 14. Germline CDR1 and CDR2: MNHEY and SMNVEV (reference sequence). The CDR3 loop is CASNTVATGGVYEQYF. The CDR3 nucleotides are TGTGCCAGCAACACCGTGGCGACAGGGGGTGTGTACGAGCAGTACTTC.

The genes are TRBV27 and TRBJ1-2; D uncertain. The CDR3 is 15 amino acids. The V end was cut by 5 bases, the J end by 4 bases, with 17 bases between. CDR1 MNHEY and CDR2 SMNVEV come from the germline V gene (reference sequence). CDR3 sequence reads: CASSPNSVDPYGYTF. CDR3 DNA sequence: TGTGCCAGCAGTCCTAACTCCGTCGACCCCTATGGCTACACCTTC.

CDR3 coding DNA: TGTGCCAGCAGCGTGGGACAGGTTCCCTACGAGCAGTACTTC. Translation gives CASSVGQVPYEQYF. The chain combines TRBV5-6 with TRBJ2-5, with 8 bases matching TRBD1. The end of the DNA is better explained by TRBJ2-7, so the J call may be wrong. The CDR3 consists of 14 residues. Germline V CDR1 and CDR2: SGHDT, YYEEEE.

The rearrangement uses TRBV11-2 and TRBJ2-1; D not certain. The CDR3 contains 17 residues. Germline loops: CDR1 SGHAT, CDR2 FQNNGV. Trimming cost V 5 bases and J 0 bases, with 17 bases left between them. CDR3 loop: CASSQIPLSGSYNEQFF. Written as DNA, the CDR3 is TGTGCCAGCAGCCAGATCCCACTGTCGGGCTCCTACAATGAGCAGTTCTTC. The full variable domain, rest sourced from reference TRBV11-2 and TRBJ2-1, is EAGVAQSPRYKIIEKRQSVAFWCNPISGHATLYWYQQILGQGPKLLIQFQNNGVVDDSQLPKDRFSAERLKGVDSTLKIQPAKLEDSAVYLCASSQIPLSGSYNEQFFGPGTRLTVL.

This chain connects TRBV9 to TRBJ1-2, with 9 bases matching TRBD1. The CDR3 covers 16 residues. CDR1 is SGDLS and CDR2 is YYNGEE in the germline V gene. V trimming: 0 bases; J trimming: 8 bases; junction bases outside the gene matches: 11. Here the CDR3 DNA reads TGTGCCAGCAGCGTAGTGTCCATGGACAGGGGAAGCGGCTACACCTTC. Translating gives CASSVVSMDRGSGYTF.

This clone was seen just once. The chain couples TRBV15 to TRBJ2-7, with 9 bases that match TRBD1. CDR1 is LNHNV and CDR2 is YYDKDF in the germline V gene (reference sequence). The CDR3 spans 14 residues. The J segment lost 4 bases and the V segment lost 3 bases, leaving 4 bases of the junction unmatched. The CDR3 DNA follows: TGTGCCACCAGCAGCTGGGACAGGGCGTACGAGCAGTACTTC. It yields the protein CATSSWDRAYEQYF.

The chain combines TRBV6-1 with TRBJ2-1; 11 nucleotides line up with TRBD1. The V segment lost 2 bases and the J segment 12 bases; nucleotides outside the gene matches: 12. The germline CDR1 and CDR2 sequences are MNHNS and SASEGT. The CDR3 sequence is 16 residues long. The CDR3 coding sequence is TGTGCCAGCAGTGAAATGGCCCGGACAGGGGGCTTAGGGCAGTTCTTC. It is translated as CASSEMARTGGLGQFF.

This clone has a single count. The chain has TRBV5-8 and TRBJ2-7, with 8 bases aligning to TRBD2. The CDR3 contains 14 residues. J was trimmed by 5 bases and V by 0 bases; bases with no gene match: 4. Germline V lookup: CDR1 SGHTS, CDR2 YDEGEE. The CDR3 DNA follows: TGTGCCAGCAGCTTGGTTGGCGGGAGGAACGAGCAGTACTTC. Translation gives CASSLVGGRNEQYF.

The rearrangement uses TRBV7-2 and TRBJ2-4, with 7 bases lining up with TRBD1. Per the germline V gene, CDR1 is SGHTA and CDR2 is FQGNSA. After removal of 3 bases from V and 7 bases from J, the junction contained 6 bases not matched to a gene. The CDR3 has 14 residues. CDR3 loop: CASSFPDRANIQYF. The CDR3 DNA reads TGTGCCAGCAGCTTTCCTGACAGGGCGAACATTCAGTACTTC.

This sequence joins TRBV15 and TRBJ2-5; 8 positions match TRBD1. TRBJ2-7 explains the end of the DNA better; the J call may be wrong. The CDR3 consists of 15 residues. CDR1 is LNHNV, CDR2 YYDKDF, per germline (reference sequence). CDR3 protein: CATSRAPDRVDEQYF. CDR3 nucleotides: TGTGCCACCAGCAGAGCCCCGGACAGGGTAGACGAGCAGTACTTC.

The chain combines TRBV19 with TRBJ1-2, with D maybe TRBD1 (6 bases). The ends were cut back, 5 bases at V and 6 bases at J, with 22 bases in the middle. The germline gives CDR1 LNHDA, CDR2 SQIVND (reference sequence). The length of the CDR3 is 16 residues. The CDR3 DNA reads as TGTGCCAGTAGTCCGACCCCCCGGCAGGGGAGGAATGGCTACACCTTC. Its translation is CASSPTPRQGRNGYTF.

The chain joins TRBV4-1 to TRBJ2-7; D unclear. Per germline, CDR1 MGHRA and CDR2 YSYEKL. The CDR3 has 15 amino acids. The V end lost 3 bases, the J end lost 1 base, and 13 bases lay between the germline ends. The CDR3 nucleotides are TGCGCCAGCAGCCACTACTCGGCTCCATCCTACGAGCAGTACTTC. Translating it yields CASSHYSAPSYEQYF.

DNA for the CDR3: TGTGCCAGCAGTTCGGAAAACAGGGGGCGGGTGCCTGAAGCTTTCTTT. Protein product: CASSSENRGRVPEAFF. The chain is built from TRBV28 and TRBJ1-1; TRBD1 matches 9 bases. The CDR3 has 16 residues. The germline gives CDR1 MDHEN, CDR2 SYDVKM. V lost 4 bases to trimming and J lost 6 bases; unmatched junction nucleotides: 12.

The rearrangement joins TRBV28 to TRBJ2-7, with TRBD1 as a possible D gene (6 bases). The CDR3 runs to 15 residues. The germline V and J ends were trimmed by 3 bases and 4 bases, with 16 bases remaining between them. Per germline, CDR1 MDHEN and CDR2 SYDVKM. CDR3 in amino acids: CASSFCPGETYEQYF. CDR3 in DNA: TGTGCCAGCAGTTTTTGTCCAGGGGAAACTTACGAGCAGTACTTC.